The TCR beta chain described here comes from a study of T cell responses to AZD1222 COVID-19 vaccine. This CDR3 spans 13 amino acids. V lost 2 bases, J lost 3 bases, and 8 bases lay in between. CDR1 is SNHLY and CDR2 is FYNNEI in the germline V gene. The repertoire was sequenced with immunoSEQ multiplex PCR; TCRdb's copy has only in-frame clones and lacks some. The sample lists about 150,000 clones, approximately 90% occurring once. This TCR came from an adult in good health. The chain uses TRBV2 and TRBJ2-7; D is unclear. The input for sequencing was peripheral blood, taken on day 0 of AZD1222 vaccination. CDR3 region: CASSEIKDYEQYF. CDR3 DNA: TGTGCCAGCAGTGAAATCAAGGACTACGAGCAGTACTTC.